This TCR beta chain was obtained from a study of T cell repertoires in cytomegalovirus infection. This clonotype was detected ten times or more. Germline values: CDR1 SGHVS, CDR2 FQNEAQ. The CDR3 runs to 12 residues. The ends were cut back, 5 bases at V and 1 base at J, with 5 bases in the middle. From the reads, TCRdb called clonotypes with MiXCR, one entry per CDR3 protein. The repertoire consists of fewer than 300,000 distinct CDR3 sequences, with roughly 24% occurring once and the leading ten covering about 15%. The sample taken for sequencing was PBMCs. The TCR comes from a human donor in good health (CMV status not recorded). Some clones in this sample may be carry-over from other donors' samples. The chain uses TRBV7-8 and TRBJ1-2; D remains ambiguous. The DNA of the CDR3 is TGTGCCAGCAGCCCCCTTAACTATGGCTACACCTTC. Its protein product is CASSPLNYGYTF.